The clone carrying this T cell receptor (beta chain) showed up just a few times. The CDR3 is 12 residues long. V trimming: 1 base; J trimming: 15 bases; junction bases outside the gene matches: 7. Germline V CDR1 and CDR2: LNHDA, SQIVND (reference sequence). The data derive from a study of tumor and adjacent non-tumor tissue in lung cancer. The overall study: Aged about 31 to 85 years, patients included nine to ten men and 5 women with stage I to III disease.

A modified ARM-PCR protocol with three rounds of nested PCR amplified TCRbeta. TCRdb called the multiplex PCR reads again in MiXCR, with one record for every CDR3 protein. The sample shows approximately 100,000 distinct CDR3 sequences, around three fifths of them seen only once. This sample's RNA came from whole unsorted tissue. This non-tumor lung sample came from over 3 cm beyond the tumor edge. Between August and November 2014, newly diagnosed, chemotherapy-naive lung cancer patients underwent thoracic surgery in China. The TCR sequence derives from a man aged 30 to 39 with non-small cell lung cancer. The V and J genes are TRBV19 and TRBJ2-3; 7 bases match TRBD2. The sequenced material came from distant non-tumor lung tissue. CDR3 residues: CASSIGGGIRYF. In DNA form, the CDR3 reads TGTGCCAGTAGTATAGGGGGGGGAATACGTTATTTT.